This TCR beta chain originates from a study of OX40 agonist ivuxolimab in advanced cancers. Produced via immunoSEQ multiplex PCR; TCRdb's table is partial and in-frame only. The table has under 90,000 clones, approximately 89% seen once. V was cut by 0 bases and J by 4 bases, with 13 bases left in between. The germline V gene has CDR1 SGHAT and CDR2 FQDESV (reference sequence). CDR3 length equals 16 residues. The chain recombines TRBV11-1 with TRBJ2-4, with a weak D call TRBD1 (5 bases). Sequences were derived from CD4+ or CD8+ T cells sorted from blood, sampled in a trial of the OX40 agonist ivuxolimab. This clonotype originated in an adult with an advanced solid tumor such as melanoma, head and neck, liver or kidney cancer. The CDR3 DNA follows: TGTGCCAGCAGCTTAGCTACGACAGCGTCAAAAAACATTCAGTACTTC. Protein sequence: CASSLATTASKNIQYF.